This T cell receptor beta chain appears in the sequencing data of a study of shared clonotypes between healthy human individuals. Study at large: Serving as donors were two women and a few men, whose ages spanned 18 to 49.

Deep-level running was used for the assay. In the original processing: There were no quality scores in the junction-only immunoSEQ sequences, so filtering differed. The table came from immunoSEQ multiplex PCR; TCRdb's copy has only in-frame clones and leaves some out. Clone size and V and J calls were adopted from that table, with D and trimming inferred from the DNA. This table has more than 400,000 clones, approximately 78% appearing once. None of the donors, who were healthy HIV-negative adults, had recently had acute infections or vaccinations. Germline lookup yields CDR1 MDHEN and CDR2 SYDVKM. Deletions cut 8 bases from V and 6 bases from J, with 5 bases between. The CDR3 loop spans 11 amino acids.

Sequencing used PBMCs. The chain is built from TRBV28 and TRBJ1-6; D is ambiguous. The receptor was derived from a woman between 40 and 55 years old in good health. Some clones in this sample may be carry-over from other donors' samples. DNA of the CDR3: TGTGCCAGCGCGAGTAATTCACCCCTCCACTTT. Translated: CASASNSPLHF.